This T cell receptor beta chain was recorded in a study of siplizumab effects on memory and regulatory T cells. Regarding the study as a whole: Naive T cells looked more diverse than memory cells and looked like major alloresponse contributors.

Unmatched junction bases numbered 15, after V lost 3 bases and J lost 5 bases. Germline loops: CDR1 MNHEY, CDR2 SMNVEV (reference sequence). This CDR3 has 18 amino acids. This clone has a single count. Its antigen is still unknown. Researchers maintained the mixed lymphocyte reaction cells in coculture at 37°C for around 6 days. Sequenced by immunoSEQ multiplex PCR; TCRdb stores in-frame clones only, minus some. This sample has about 12,000 clones, with 40% found just once. The receptor was isolated from a human donor in good health; the cells came from an allogeneic mixed lymphocyte reaction. This chain links TRBV27 with TRBJ2-5; 10 bases are shared with TRBD2. Material for sequencing was CFSE-low (dividing) CD8+ T cells sorted from an allogeneic mixed lymphocyte reaction. The CDR3 bases are TGTGCCAGCAGTTTTCTTGGGGCTAGCGGGAGTATTGTGGAGACCCAGTACTTC. Amino acid sequence: CASSFLGASGSIVETQYF.